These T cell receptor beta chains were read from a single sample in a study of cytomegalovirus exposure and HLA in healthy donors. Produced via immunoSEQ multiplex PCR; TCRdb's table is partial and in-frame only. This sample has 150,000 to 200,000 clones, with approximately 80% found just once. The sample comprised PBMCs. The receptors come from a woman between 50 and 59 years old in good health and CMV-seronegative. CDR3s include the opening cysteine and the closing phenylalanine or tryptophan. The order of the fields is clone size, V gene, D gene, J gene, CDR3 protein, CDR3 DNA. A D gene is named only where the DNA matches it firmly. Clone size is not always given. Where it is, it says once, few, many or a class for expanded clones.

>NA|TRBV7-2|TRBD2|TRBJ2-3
CASSGYTSGVGDTQYF
TGTGCCAGCTCGGGTTACACTAGCGGGGTTGGAGATACGCAGTATTTT
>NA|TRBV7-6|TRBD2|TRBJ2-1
CASSLVTGLVGNEQFF
TGTGCCAGCAGCTTAGTTACGGGACTAGTTGGCAATGAGCAGTTCTTC
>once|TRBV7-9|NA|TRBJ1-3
CASSLVGGDSGNTIYF
TGTGCCAGCAGCTTAGTGGGGGGTGACTCTGGAAACACCATATATTTT
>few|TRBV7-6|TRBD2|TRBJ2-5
CASSEGLAGGETQYF
TGTGCCAGCAGCGAGGGACTAGCGGGTGGGGAGACCCAGTACTTC
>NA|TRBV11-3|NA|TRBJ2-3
CASSFSPGDTQYF
TGTGCCAGCAGCTTTTCCCCGGGGGATACGCAGTATTTT
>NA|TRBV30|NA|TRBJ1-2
CAWSPPLQRGIGGYTF
TGTGCCTGGAGTCCCCCCCTTCAGCGGGGCATTGGTGGCTACACCTTC
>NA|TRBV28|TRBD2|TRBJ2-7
CASSGALSGGSYEQYF
TGTGCCAGCAGTGGGGCTCTTAGCGGGGGCTCCTACGAGCAGTACTTC
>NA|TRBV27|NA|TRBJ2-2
CASVHLGSTGELFF
TGTGCCAGCGTCCACCTGGGCAGCACCGGGGAGCTGTTTTTT
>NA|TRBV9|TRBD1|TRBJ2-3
CASSVEGDRGDTDTQYF
TGTGCCAGCAGCGTAGAGGGGGACAGGGGCGACACAGATACGCAGTATTTT
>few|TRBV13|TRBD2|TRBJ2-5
CASSLGLAGGKSTKTQYF
TGTGCCAGCAGCCTCGGACTAGCGGGGGGCAAATCAACTAAGACCCAGTACTTC
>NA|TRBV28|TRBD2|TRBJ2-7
CASGGLGYEQYF
TGTGCCTCGGGGGGGCTTGGTTACGAGCAGTACTTC
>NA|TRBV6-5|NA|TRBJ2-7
CASSYSRRSYEQYF
TGTGCCAGCAGTTATTCCCGACGGAGCTACGAGCAGTACTTC
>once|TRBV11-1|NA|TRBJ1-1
CASSLPGGTEAFF
TGTGCCAGCAGCTTACCCGGGGGCACTGAAGCTTTCTTT
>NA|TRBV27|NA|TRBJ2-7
CASSSHYEQYF
TGTGCCAGCAGTTCCCACTACGAGCAGTACTTC
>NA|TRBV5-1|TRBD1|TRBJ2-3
CASSLRTGGSTDTQYF
TGCGCCAGCAGCCTTAGGACAGGTGGGAGCACAGATACGCAGTATTTT
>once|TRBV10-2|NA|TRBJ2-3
CASSGQQGGRLAPTDTQYF
TGCGCCAGCAGTGGACAACAGGGTGGAAGACTAGCCCCCACAGATACGCAGTATTTT
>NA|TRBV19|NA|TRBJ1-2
CASSIPGNYGYTF
TGTGCCAGTAGTATCCCGGGTAACTATGGCTACACCTTC
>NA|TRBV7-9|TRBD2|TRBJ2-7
CASSLGLASAYEQYF
TGTGCCAGCAGCTTAGGACTAGCGTCTGCCTACGAGCAGTACTTC
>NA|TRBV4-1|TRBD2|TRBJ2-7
CASSQEGLAGNYEQYF
TGCGCCAGCAGCCAAGAAGGGCTAGCGGGGAACTACGAGCAGTACTTC
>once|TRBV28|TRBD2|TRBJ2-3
CASRPTSGSPDTDTQYF
TGTGCCAGCAGACCCACTAGCGGGAGTCCGGACACAGATACGCAGTATTTT
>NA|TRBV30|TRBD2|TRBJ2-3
CAWSVPGLAGTDTQYF
TGTGCCTGGAGTGTACCGGGACTAGCGGGCACAGATACGCAGTATTTT
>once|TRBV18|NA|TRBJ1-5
CASSPLAGLNQPQHF
TGTGCCAGCTCACCACTGGCAGGGCTCAATCAGCCCCAGCATTTT
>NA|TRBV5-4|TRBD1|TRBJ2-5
CASSRGGQGQETQYF
TGTGCCAGCAGCAGGGGAGGACAGGGACAAGAGACCCAGTACTTC
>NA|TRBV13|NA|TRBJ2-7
CASSLGLHRGGYEQYF
TGTGCCAGCAGCTTAGGCCTCCACAGGGGAGGTTACGAGCAGTACTTC
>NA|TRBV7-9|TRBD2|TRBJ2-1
CASSLRGGSYNEQFF
TGTGCCAGCAGCTTACGCGGGGGCTCCTACAATGAGCAGTTCTTC
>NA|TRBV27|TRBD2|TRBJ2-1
CASSLLAGGVYNEQFF
TGTGCCAGCAGTTTGTTAGCGGGGGGGGTGTACAATGAGCAGTTCTTC
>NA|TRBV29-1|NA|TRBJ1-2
CSVVAGAFSRGYTF
TGCAGCGTTGTAGCGGGGGCCTTTTCTCGGGGCTACACCTTC
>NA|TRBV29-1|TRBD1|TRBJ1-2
CSAPPGTGAYGYTF
TGCAGCGCCCCCCCCGGGACAGGAGCCTATGGCTACACCTTC
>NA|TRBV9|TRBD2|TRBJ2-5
CASSAALLAGYETQYF
TGTGCCAGCAGCGCCGCCCTACTAGCGGGCTATGAGACCCAGTACTTC
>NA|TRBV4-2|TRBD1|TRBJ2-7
CASSQSVDRGQDFRPSYEQYF
TGTGCCAGCAGCCAATCAGTCGACAGGGGGCAAGACTTCCGCCCCTCCTACGAGCAGTACTTC
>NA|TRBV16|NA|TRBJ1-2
CASSRTGDNYGYTF
TGTGCCAGCAGCCGGACGGGGGATAACTATGGCTACACCTTC
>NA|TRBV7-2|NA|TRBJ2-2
CASSPTQNTGELFF
TGTGCCAGCAGCCCGACACAGAACACCGGGGAGCTGTTTTTT
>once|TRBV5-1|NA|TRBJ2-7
CASSLGPSGSLTYEQYF
TGCGCCAGCAGCTTGGGACCCTCAGGGTCCCTTACCTACGAGCAGTACTTC
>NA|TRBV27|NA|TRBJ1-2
CASSRDRTANYGYTF
TGTGCCAGCAGTCGAGACAGGACAGCTAACTATGGCTACACCTTC
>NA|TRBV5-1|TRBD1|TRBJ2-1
CASSAGTGGQEQFF
TGCGCCAGCAGCGCCGGGACAGGAGGGCAAGAGCAGTTCTTC
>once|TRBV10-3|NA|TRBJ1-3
CASGNQFAGNTIYF
TGTGCCTCCGGGAACCAGTTTGCTGGAAACACCATATATTTT
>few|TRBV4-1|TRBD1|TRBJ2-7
CASSHTTDRAYEQYF
TGCGCCAGCAGCCATACTACGGACAGGGCCTACGAGCAGTACTTC